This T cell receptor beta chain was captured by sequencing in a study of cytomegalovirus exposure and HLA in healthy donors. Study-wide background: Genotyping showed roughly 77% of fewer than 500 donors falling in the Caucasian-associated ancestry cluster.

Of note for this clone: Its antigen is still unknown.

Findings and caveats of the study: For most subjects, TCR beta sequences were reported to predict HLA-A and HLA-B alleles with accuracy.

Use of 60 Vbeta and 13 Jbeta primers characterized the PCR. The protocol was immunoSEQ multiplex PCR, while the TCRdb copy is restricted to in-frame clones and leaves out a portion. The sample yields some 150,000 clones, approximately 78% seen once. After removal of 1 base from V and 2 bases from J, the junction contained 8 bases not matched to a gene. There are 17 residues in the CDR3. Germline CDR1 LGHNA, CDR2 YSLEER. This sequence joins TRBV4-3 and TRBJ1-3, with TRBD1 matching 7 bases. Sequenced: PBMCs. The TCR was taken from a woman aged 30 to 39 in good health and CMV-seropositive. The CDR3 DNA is TGCGCCAGCAGCCAAGGACTGACAGGGTCGGCTGGAAACACCATATATTTT. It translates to CASSQGLTGSAGNTIYF.